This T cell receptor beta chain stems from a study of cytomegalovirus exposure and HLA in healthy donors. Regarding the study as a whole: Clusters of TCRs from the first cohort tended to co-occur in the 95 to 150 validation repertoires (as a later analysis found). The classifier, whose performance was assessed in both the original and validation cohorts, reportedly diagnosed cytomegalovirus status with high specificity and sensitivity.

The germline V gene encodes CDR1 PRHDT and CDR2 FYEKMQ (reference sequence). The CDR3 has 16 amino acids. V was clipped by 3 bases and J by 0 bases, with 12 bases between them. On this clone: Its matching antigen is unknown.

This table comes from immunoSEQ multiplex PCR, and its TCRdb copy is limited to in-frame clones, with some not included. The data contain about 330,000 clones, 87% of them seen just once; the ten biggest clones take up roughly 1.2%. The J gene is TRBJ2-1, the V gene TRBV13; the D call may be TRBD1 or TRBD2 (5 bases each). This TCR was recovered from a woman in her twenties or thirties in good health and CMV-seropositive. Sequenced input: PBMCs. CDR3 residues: CASSFRGKSSYNEQFF. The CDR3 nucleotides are TGTGCCAGCAGCTTCCGGGGCAAAAGCTCCTACAATGAGCAGTTCTTC.